These 5 T cell receptor beta chains were sequenced from one sample in a study of early T cells in non-severe SARS-CoV-2 infection. TCRdb called the 5' RACE reads again in MiXCR, with one record for every CDR3 protein. The profile shows about 26,000 distinct CDR3 sequences, 4% to 4.5% of them singletons. The sample was whole blood. The source is an adult who was a healthcare worker with PCR-confirmed SARS-CoV-2 infection or an uninfected control (not recorded which).

V and J are TRBV5-4 and TRBJ2-7, with TRBD2 as a possible D gene (7 bases). V was trimmed by 4 bases and J by 2 bases, leaving 16 bases between them. Germline V gene sequence: CDR1 SGHNT, CDR2 YYREEE (reference sequence). The CDR3 runs to 15 residues. The CDR3 loop reads CASSPSGGLTYEQYF. The DNA of the CDR3 is TGTGCCAGCAGCCCCTCGGGGGGCCTTACCTACGAGCAGTACTTC.

Many counts were recorded for this clonotype. The chain employs TRBV10-3 and TRBJ2-2; 7 nucleotides align to TRBD1. Trimming took 2 bases from V and 1 from J; bases not matched to a gene: 1. Per the germline V gene, CDR1 is ENHRY and CDR2 is SYGVKD. The CDR3 covers 15 residues. The CDR3 reads CAISERDRNTGELFF. CDR3 nucleotides: TGTGCCATCAGTGAGCGGGACAGGAACACCGGGGAGCTGTTTTTT.

This clonotype was seen at least ten times. CDR3: CASGYGTSGSEQFF. The CDR3 DNA reads TGTGCCAGCGGGTACGGGACTAGCGGGAGTGAGCAGTTCTTC. The chain is built from TRBV6-2 or TRBV6-3 and TRBJ2-1; 14 bases align to TRBD2. This CDR3 region has 14 residues. Germline trimming cut 8 bases from V and 9 bases from J; bases unmatched to any gene: 6. Germline loops: CDR1 MNHEY, CDR2 SVGEGT.

A remark on this clonotype: A much larger clone lies one base from this, so it may be a read error. The V call is TRBV2, the J call TRBJ1-1; D not certain. The V end lost 2 bases, the J end lost 9 bases, and 13 bases lay between the germline ends. The length of the CDR3 is 13 residues. Germline-derived CDR1 and CDR2 are SNHLY and FYNNEI. The CDR3 reads CASSEQAPNQAFF. In DNA, the CDR3 is TGTGCCAGCAGTGAACAGGCCCCAAATCAAGCTTTCTTT. The full variable domain, in which reference TRBV2 and TRBJ1-1 provide the parts outside the CDR3, is EPEVTQTPSHQVTQMGQEVILRCVPISNHLYFYWYRQILGQKVEFLVSFYNNEISEKSEIFDDQFSVERPDGSNFTLKIRSTKLEDSAMYFCASSEQAPNQAFFGQGTRLTVV.

In this sample, this clonotype turned up a few times. The chain has TRBV7-3 and TRBJ2-7; D is tentatively TRBD1 or TRBD2 (5 bases each). The CDR3 consists of 19 residues. V was trimmed by 4 bases and J by 7 bases, leaving 32 bases between them. Germline CDR1 reads SGHTA; CDR2 reads FQGTGA. Written as DNA, the CDR3 is TGTGCCAGCAGCTCCGGAGGTGGGAGCTACGGGACCCGTGGTGGAGAGCAGTACTTC. Its translation is CASSSGGGSYGTRGGEQYF. The full variable domain, with the rest looked up from reference TRBV7-3 and TRBJ2-7, is GAGVSQTPSNKVTEKGKYVELRCDPISGHTALYWYRQSLGQGPEFLIYFQGTGAADDSGLPNDRFFAVRPEGSVSTLKIQRTERGDSAVYLCASSSGGGSYGTRGGEQYFGPGTRLTVT.